This T cell receptor (beta chain) was captured in a study of naive and memory T cell subsets (TCRdb year 2017). Background on the whole study: In the figure summarizing the skin biopsy and whole blood samples, 10 or so blood donors, 7 tuberculin skin test biopsies and 3 saline control biopsies were reported. PCR2 was typically run as a SYBR Green qPCR and stopped at a set threshold, although low-input samples could use end-point PCR of around 6 cycles instead. Summary of the overall study and its limitations: The RNA-based method was acknowledged to be potentially sensitive to changes in TCR transcripts with T cell activation and differentiation.

In the germline V gene, CDR1 corresponds to SGHRS and CDR2 to YFSETQ. V lost 6 bases and J lost 1 base; the stretch between them is 16 bases long. Reading from cysteine to phenylalanine, the CDR3 counts 15 amino acids. Only the CDR3 part of the read is kept: 45 bases, read in frame from the first base. The library was obtained by UMI-ligation and nested PCR. The ligated cDNA was amplified by four rounds of PCR, in which nested alpha and beta constant region primers were used together with the SP2 primer. For the blood and skin samples, reverse transcription of TCR RNA was done with SuperScript IV along with alpha and beta constant region primers. An oligonucleotide carrying the Illumina SP2 primer and a UMI was ligated to the 3' end of the cDNA by means of T4 RNA ligase 1. The 12-nucleotide UMI was composed of two random hexamers separated by an eight-base spacer, which was included to prevent hairpin formation. From the second PCR onward, the TCR alpha and beta chain libraries were handled separately, and dual indexing was used for multiplexing. After pooling, the indexed libraries were analyzed by capillary electrophoresis and sequenced on either an Illumina MiSeq or NextSeq. PhiX DNA at about 5-7.5% was added to the libraries to raise base diversity and improve cluster recognition. In the original analysis: Demultiplexor extracted UMIs from read 2, combined them with read 1 TCR sequence, and split reads by sample indices. Decombinator identified V and J genes and V-J junctions and gave each TCR a five-part identifier that included V and J deletions. UMIs were used by Collapsinator to correct sequencing errors and PCR amplification heterogeneity, so that a UMI-based abundance was obtained for each TCR. CDR3Translator turned identifiers into nucleotide sequence, translated that sequence into amino acids, and pulled out CDR3 regions based on terminal motifs. After normalization to the amount of input RNA, error-corrected alpha and beta TCR counts from blood and skin were compared. The public sequencing data were trimmed at Q25 with fastp and processed into clonotypes with MiXCR by TCRdb, which kept only in-frame beta chains. CDR3 protein duplicates are merged, each entry listing the most common genes and DNA. The V and J calls were not made by the authors but by TCRdb's processing. Recorded for this sample are 25,000 to 30,000 distinct CDR3 sequences; 5.2% of them occurred a single time. Roughly 7.1% of the sample is taken by the ten largest.

The study reported a robust and sensitive protocol to amplify, sequence and analyze TCRs, based on 3' ligation of a UMI-containing oligonucleotide to TCR cDNA. For whole blood analysis, 2.5 ml of peripheral blood was collected from healthy adult volunteers into Tempus tubes, and RNA was extracted following the manufacturer's instructions. Total RNA was treated with RQ1 DNase, without cell sorting, prior to reverse transcription, with an input of roughly 1 to 1000 ng being targeted. Libraries were prepared from skin biopsies and whole blood to test how robust the pipeline was in samples where T cells are a minority population. This clonotype was seen ten or more times. The antigen it binds to is not known. Base quality data are lacking; no much larger clone is found one base away.

The sequence links TRBV5-1 to TRBJ2-5; 5 matching bases give a weak D call of TRBD2. Sequenced material: blood. The TCR comes from an adult in good health. The CDR3 in this case is CASTLVPGSQETQYF. The nucleotide sequence is given as TGCGCCAGCACCCTGGTCCCGGGGAGCCAAGAGACCCAGTACTTC.